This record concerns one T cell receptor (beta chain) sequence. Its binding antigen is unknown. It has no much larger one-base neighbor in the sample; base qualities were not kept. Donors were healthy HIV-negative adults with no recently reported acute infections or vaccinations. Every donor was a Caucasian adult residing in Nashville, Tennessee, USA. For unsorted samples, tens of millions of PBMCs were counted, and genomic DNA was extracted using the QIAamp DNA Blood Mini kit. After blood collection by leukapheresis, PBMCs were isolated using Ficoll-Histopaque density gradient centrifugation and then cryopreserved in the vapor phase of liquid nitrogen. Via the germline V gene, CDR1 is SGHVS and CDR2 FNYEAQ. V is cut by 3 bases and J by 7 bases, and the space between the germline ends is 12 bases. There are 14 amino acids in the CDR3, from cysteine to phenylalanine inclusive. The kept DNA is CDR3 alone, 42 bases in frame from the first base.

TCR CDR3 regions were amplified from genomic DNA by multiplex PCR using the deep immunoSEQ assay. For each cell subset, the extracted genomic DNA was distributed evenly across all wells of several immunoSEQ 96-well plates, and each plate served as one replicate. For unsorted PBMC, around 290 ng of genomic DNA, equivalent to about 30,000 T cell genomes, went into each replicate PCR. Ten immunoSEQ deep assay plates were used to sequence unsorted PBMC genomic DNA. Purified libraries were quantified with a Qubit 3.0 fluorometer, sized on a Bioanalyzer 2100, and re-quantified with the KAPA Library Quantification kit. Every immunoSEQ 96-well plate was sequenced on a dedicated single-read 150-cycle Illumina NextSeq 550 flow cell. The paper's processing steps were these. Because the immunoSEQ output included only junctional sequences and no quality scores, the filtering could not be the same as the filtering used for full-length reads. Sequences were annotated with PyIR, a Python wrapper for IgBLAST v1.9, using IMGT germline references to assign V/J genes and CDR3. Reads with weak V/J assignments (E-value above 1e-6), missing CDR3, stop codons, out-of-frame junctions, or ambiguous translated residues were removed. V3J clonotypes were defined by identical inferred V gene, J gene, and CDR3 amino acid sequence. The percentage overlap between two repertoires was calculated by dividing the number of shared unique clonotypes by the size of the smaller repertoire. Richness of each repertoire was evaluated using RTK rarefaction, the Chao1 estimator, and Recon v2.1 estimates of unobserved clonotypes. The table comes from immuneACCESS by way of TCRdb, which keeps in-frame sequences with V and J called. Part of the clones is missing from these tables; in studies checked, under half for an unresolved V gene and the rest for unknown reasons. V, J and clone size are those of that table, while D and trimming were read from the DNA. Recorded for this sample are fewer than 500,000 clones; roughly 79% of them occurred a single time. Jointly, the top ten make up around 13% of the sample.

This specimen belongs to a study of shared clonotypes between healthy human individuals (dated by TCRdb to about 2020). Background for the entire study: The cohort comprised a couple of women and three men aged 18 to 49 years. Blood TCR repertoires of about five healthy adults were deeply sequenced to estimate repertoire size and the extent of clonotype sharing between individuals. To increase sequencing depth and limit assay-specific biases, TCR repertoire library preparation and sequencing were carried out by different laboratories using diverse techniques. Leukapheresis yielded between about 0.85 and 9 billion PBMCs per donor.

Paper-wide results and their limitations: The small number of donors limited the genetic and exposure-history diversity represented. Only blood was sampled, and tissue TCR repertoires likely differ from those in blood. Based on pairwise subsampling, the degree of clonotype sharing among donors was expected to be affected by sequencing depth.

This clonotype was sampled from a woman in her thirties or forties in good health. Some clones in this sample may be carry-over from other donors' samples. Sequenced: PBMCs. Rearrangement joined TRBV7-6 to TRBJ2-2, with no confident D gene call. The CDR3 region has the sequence CASSFTHSGGELFF. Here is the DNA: TGTGCCAGCAGCTTCACCCATTCTGGCGGGGAGCTGTTTTTT.